The present T cell receptor beta chain was sequenced within a study of blood T cell repertoires in COVID-19. Trimming pared 3 bases from V and 2 bases from J, leaving 4 bases between. This CDR3 contains 12 residues. Germline CDR1 is MDHEN and CDR2 is SYDVKM. TCRdb's copy holds only in-frame clones and misses some; the assay was immunoSEQ multiplex PCR. The table has approximately 280,000 clones, 75% to 95% seen once; the top ten hold roughly 7%. The clonotype originates from a woman in her twenties or thirties with COVID-19, enrolled during active disease. The sample taken for sequencing was peripheral blood. The chain carries TRBV28 and TRBJ1-2; D not certain. The CDR3 loop reads CASSFQNYGYTF. The CDR3 DNA is TGTGCCAGCAGTTTTCAGAACTATGGCTACACCTTC.